These 15 T cell receptor beta chains were sequenced from one sample in a study of blood T cell repertoires in COVID-19. TCRdb keeps only in-frame clones here, not all; method: immunoSEQ multiplex PCR. The sample holds 130,000 to 150,000 clones, 87% seen once. Sequenced input: peripheral blood. The receptor source for this set is a man aged 45-65 years who had recovered from COVID-19.

The sample holds a few counts of this clone. V usage is TRBV5-8 and J usage is TRBJ2-7; 8 bases align to TRBD2. J lost 5 bases, V lost 6 bases, and 10 bases had no gene match. The CDR3 is 14 residues long. From germline, CDR1 is SGHTS and CDR2 YDEGEE. The CDR3 DNA reads TGTGCCAGCACCTTCACGGGGGGGCTCCACGAGCAGTACTTC. Protein sequence: CASTFTGGLHEQYF.

The gene calls are TRBV5-1 and TRBJ1-1, with 8 nucleotides matching TRBD1. V shed 1 base and J 0 bases; nucleotides not matched to a gene: 11. CDR3 length: 18 residues. Looked up from germline, CDR1 is SGHRS and CDR2 is YFSETQ. This CDR3 is CASSLLPPGGPVNTEAFF. In DNA, the CDR3 is TGCGCCAGCAGCTTGTTGCCCCCAGGGGGCCCGGTGAACACTGAAGCTTTCTTT.

J is TRBJ1-6 and V is TRBV25-1; D gene unclear. The CDR3 is 16 amino acids. Deletions cut 0 bases from V and 5 bases from J, with 11 bases between. The germline CDR1 and CDR2 sequences are MGHDK and SYGVNS. The CDR3 is CASSEYEGKDNSPLHF. CDR3 sequence (DNA): TGTGCCAGCAGTGAATATGAGGGCAAAGATAATTCACCCCTCCACTTT. The full variable domain, in which reference TRBV25-1 and TRBJ1-6 provide the parts outside the CDR3, is EADIYQTPRYLVIGTGKKITLECSQTMGHDKMYWYQQDPGMELHLIHYSYGVNSTEKGDLSSESTVSRIRTEHFPLTLESARPSHTSQYLCASSEYEGKDNSPLHFGNGTRLTVT.

This clone appeared a single time. This chain links TRBV9 with TRBJ2-3, with TRBD2 as a possible D gene (5 bases). Germline lookup yields CDR1 SGDLS and CDR2 YYNGEE. This CDR3 is 14 amino acids long. The V end lost 4 bases, the J end lost 5 bases, and 14 bases lay between the germline ends. The chain's CDR3 is CASSPTDRGDTQYF. The CDR3 DNA is TGTGCCAGCAGCCCGACGGACCGGGGAGATACGCAGTATTTT.

The V call is TRBV11-3, the J call TRBJ2-5, with 8 nucleotides matching TRBD1. V shed 6 bases and J 4 bases; nucleotides not matched to a gene: 10. From germline, CDR1 is SGHNT and CDR2 YENEEA. The CDR3 has 15 amino acids. The CDR3 bases are TGTGCCAGCAGGATAGGACAGGGTTTCAGAGAGACCCAGTACTTC. Its protein product is CASRIGQGFRETQYF.

The chain employs TRBV6-5 and TRBJ1-1; D is unresolved. CDR1 is MNHEY, CDR2 SVGAGI, per germline. Trimming stripped 0 bases from V and 0 bases from J, with 5 bases between. The CDR3 loop spans 14 amino acids. CDR3 DNA: TGTGCCAGCAGTTACTCTCCTTTGAACACTGAAGCTTTCTTT. Residues: CASSYSPLNTEAFF.

The CDR3 DNA is TGTGCCAGCAGTTACGCAGGGCCCTTGGAGACCCAGTACTTC. Translation: CASSYAGPLETQYF. The chain is built from TRBV6-5 and TRBJ2-5; TRBD1 might be the D (5 bases). Germline V gives CDR1 MNHEY, CDR2 SVGAGI. This CDR3 is built from 14 residues. V lost 2 bases to trimming and J lost 5 bases, with 12 bases between them.

This clone came up a few times. The chain is built from TRBV30 and TRBJ2-2; D may be TRBD1 (6 bases). The V and J ends lost 0 bases and 5 bases respectively, with 10 bases between them. Per the germline V gene, CDR1 is GTSNPN and CDR2 is SVGIG (reference sequence). The CDR3 runs to 14 residues. CDR3 in amino acids: CAWSVGGHTGELFF. CDR3 sequence (DNA): TGTGCCTGGAGTGTAGGGGGACATACCGGGGAGCTGTTTTTT.

The rearrangement uses TRBV19 and TRBJ2-4; TRBD1 agrees at 9 bases. The ends lost 0 bases at V and 0 bases at J; junction bases unmatched: 6. CDR1 and CDR2 (germline): LNHDA, SQIVND (reference sequence). The CDR3 covers 18 residues. This chain's CDR3 is CASSIEVGTGLAKNIQYF. The DNA of the CDR3 is TGTGCCAGTAGTATAGAAGTTGGGACAGGGCTAGCCAAAAACATTCAGTACTTC.

The chain recombines TRBV9 with TRBJ1-6; D is perhaps TRBD1 (5 bases). The CDR3 is 16 residues long. Looked up from germline, CDR1 is SGDLS and CDR2 is YYNGEE. V dropped 4 bases and J dropped 3 bases, with 14 bases sitting between them. The chain's CDR3 is CASSLGPDNYNSPLHF. The CDR3, as DNA: TGTGCCAGCAGCCTAGGCCCGGACAACTATAATTCACCCCTCCACTTT.

The genes are TRBV19 and TRBJ1-4; TRBD1 agrees at 8 bases. The CDR3 extends over 15 amino acids. The germline V gene has CDR1 LNHDA and CDR2 SQIVND (reference sequence). With V trimmed by 4 bases and J by 3 bases, 4 bases remained unmatched. The CDR3 protein is CASSSQGAANEKLFF. The CDR3 nucleotides are TGTGCCAGTAGTAGCCAGGGGGCAGCTAATGAAAAACTGTTTTTT.

The rearrangement uses TRBV2 and TRBJ2-7; TRBD1 matches 9 bases. After removal of 10 bases from V and 5 bases from J, the junction contained 6 bases not matched to a gene. Germline V lookup: CDR1 SNHLY, CDR2 FYNNEI. CDR3 size: 12 residues. The CDR3 coding sequence is TGTGCCAACTGGGGACAGGGTAACGAGCAGTACTTC. Amino acids: CANWGQGNEQYF.

Here the CDR3 reads CASSLNQGASTGELFF. CDR3 bases: TGTGCCAGCAGCCTAAACCAGGGGGCCAGCACCGGGGAGCTGTTTTTT. The chain couples TRBV7-2 to TRBJ2-2; 8 bases align to TRBD1. The CDR3 has 16 amino acids. With 5 bases clipped from V and 4 bases from J, the junction kept 9 bases outside the gene matches. CDR1 is SGHTA, CDR2 FQGNSA, per germline.

The chain links TRBV7-8 to TRBJ2-3, with 9 bases matching TRBD2. The CDR3 sequence is 18 residues long. V shed 1 base, J shed 0 bases, and the junction held 8 bases outside the gene matches. The germline V gene encodes CDR1 SGHVS and CDR2 FQNEAQ. DNA of the CDR3: TGTGCCAGCAGCTTAGTAGCAGCGGGGGGTCGGAGCACAGATACGCAGTATTTT. Its translation: CASSLVAAGGRSTDTQYF.

This clone was recorded only once. The chain joins TRBV5-5 to TRBJ2-2; 7 nucleotides line up with TRBD1. The junction had 6 bases not matched to a gene; V was cut back by 3 bases and J by 4 bases. The CDR3 runs 15 residues. Germline-derived CDR1 and CDR2 are SGHKS and YYEKEE (reference sequence). The CDR3 sequence is CASSSQGSSTGELFF. The CDR3 DNA sequence: TGTGCCAGCAGCTCACAGGGGAGTTCCACCGGGGAGCTGTTTTTT.